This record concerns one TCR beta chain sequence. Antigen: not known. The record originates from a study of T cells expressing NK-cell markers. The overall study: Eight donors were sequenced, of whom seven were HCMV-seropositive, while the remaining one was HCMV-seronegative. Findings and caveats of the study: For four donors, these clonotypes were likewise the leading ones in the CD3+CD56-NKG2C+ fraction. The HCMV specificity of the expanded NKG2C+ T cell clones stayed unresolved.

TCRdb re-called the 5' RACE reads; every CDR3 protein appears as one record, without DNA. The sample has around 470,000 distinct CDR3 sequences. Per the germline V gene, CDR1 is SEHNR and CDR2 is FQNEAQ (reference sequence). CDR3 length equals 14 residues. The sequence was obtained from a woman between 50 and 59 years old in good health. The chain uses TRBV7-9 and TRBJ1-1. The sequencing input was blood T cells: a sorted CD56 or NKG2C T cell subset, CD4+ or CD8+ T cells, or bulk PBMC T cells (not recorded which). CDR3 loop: CASSPARVNTEAFF.